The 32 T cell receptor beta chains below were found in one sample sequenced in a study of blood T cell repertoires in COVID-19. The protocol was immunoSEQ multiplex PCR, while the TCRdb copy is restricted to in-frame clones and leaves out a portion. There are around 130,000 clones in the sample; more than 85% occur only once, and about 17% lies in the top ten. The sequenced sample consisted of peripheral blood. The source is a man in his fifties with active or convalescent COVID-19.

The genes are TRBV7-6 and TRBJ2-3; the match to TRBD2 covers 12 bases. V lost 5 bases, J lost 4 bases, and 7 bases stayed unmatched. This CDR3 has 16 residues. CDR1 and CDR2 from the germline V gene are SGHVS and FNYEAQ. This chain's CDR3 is CASSQRLAGDADTQYF. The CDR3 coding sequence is TGTGCCAGCAGCCAACGACTAGCGGGAGACGCAGATACGCAGTATTTT.

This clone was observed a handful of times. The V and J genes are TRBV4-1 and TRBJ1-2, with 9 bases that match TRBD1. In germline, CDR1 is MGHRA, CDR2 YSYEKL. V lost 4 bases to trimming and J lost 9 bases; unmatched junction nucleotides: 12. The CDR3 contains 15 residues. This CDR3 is CASSPGTGTLNSYTF. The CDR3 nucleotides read TGCGCCAGCAGCCCAGGGACAGGGACCTTAAATAGCTACACCTTC.

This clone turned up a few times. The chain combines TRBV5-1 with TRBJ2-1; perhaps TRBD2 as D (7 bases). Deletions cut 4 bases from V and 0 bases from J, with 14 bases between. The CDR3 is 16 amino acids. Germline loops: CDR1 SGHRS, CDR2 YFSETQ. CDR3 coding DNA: TGCGCCAGCAGCGTGGGAGGGGGTAGCTCCTACAATGAGCAGTTCTTC. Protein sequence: CASSVGGGSSYNEQFF. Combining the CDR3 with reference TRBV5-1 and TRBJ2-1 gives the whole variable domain KAGVTQTPRYLIKTRGQQVTLSCSPISGHRSVSWYQQTPGQGLQFLFEYFSETQRNKGNFPGRFSGRQFSNSRSEMNVSTLELGDSALYLCASSVGGGSSYNEQFFGPGTRLTVL.

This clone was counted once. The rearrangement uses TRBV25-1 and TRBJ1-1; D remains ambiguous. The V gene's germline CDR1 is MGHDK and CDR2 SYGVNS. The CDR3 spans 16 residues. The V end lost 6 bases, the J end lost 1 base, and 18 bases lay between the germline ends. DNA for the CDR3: TGTGCCAGCAGAATTAATTGCGTCTCCCAGAACACTGAAGCTTTCTTT. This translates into CASRINCVSQNTEAFF.

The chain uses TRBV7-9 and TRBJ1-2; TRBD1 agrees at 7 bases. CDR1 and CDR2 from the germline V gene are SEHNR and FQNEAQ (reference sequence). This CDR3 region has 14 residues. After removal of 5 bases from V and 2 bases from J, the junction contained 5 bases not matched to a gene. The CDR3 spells CASSPDRVNYGYTF. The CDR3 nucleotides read TGTGCCAGCAGCCCAGACAGGGTGAACTATGGCTACACCTTC.

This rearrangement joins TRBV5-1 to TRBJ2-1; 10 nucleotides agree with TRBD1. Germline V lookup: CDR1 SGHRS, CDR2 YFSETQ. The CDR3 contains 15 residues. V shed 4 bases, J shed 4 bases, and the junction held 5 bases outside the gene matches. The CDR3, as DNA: TGCGCCAGCAGCCCGGACAGGGGGTTGTACAATGAGCAGTTCTTC. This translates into CASSPDRGLYNEQFF.

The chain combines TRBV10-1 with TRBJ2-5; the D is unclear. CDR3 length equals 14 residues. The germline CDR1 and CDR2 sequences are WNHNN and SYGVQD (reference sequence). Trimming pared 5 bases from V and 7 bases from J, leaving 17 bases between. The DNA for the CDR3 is TGCGCCAGCAGTTCTTCTGGCGGAGAAGGGACCCAGTACTTC. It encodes CASSSSGGEGTQYF.

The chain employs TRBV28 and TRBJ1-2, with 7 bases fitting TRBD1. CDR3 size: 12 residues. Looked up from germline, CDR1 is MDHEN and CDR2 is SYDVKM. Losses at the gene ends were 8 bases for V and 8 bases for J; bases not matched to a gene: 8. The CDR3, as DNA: TGTGCCAGCCGCCAACAGGGGTTAGGCTACACCTTC. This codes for CASRQQGLGYTF.

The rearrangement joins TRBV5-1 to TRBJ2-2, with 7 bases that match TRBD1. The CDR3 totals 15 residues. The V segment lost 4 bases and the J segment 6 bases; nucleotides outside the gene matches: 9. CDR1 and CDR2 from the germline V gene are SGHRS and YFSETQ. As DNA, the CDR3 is TGCGCCAGCAGCGACCGACTTGGGACAGCCGGGGAGCTGTTTTTT. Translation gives CASSDRLGTAGELFF.

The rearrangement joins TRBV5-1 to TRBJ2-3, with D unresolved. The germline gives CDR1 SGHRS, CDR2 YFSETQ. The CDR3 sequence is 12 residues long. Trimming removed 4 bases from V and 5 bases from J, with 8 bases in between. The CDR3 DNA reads TGCGCCAGCAGCCCCCAGCGAGATACGCAGTATTTT. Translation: CASSPQRDTQYF.

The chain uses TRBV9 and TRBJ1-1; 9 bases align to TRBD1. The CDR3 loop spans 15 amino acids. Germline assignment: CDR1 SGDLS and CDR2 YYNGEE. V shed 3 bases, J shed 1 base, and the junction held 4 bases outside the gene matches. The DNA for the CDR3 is TGTGCCAGCAGCGCCCGGGGACAGGGGAACACTGAAGCTTTCTTT. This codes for CASSARGQGNTEAFF.

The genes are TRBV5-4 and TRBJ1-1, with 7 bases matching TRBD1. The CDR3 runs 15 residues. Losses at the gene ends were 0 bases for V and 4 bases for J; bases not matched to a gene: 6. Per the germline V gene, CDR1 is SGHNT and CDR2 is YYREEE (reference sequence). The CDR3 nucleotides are TGTGCCAGCAGCTTGGAGGGGGCCTCGGGCACTGAAGCTTTCTTT. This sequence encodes CASSLEGASGTEAFF.

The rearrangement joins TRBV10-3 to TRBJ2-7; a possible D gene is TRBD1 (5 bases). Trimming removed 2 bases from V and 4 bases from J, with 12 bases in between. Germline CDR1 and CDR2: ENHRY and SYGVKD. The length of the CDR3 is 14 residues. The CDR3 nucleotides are TGTGCCATCAGTGAGAAGACAGAAGGATACGAGCAGTACTTC. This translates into CAISEKTEGYEQYF.

The chain's CDR3 is CASSSWTRMETQYF. CDR3 coding DNA: TGTGCCAGCAGTTCCTGGACTAGGATGGAGACCCAGTACTTC. The chain carries TRBV6-6 and TRBJ2-5, with 7 bases lining up with TRBD2. Germline V gene lookup returns CDR1 MNHNY and CDR2 SVGAGI (reference sequence). The CDR3 covers 14 residues. V was pared by 4 bases and J by 5 bases, with 7 bases of the junction left unmatched.

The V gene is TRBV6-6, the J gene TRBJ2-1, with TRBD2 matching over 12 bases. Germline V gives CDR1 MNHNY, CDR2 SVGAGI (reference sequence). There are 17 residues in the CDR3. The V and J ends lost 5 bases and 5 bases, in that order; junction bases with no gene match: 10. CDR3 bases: TGTGCCAGCAGTCTCCGTCGGACTAGCGGGAACAACAATGAGCAGTTCTTC. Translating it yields CASSLRRTSGNNNEQFF.

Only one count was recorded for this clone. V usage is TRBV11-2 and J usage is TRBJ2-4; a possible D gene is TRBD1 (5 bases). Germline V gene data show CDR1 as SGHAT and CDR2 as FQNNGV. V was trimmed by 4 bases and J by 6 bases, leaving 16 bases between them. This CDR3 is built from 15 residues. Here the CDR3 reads CASSYRIGQGNIQYF. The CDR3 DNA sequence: TGTGCCAGCAGCTACCGAATTGGGCAGGGAAACATTCAGTACTTC.

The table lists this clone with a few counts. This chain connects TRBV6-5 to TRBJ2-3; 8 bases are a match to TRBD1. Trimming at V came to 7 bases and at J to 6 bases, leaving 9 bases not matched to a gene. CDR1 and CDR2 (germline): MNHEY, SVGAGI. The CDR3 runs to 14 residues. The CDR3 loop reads CASKQGGPHDTQYF. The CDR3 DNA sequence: TGTGCCAGCAAACAGGGGGGCCCACATGATACGCAGTATTTT.

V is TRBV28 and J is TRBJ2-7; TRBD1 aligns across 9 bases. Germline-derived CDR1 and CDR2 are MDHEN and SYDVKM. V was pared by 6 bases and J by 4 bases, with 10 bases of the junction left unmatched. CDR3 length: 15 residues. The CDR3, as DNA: TGTGCCAGCAGAACCGGGACAGGGAAAGGGTACGAGCAGTACTTC. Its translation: CASRTGTGKGYEQYF.

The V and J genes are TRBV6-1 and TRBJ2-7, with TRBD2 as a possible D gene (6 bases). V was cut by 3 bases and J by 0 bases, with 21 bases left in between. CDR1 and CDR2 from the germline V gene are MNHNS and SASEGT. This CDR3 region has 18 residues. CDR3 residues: CASSDPAGVADYSYEQYF. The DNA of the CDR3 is TGTGCCAGCAGTGATCCCGCCGGGGTAGCGGACTACTCCTACGAGCAGTACTTC.

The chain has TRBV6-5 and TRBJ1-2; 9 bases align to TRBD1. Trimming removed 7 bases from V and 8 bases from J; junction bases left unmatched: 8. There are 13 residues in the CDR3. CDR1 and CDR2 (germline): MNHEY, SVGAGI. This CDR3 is CASISGTGNGYTF. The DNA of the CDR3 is TGTGCCAGCATTAGCGGGACAGGGAACGGCTACACCTTC.

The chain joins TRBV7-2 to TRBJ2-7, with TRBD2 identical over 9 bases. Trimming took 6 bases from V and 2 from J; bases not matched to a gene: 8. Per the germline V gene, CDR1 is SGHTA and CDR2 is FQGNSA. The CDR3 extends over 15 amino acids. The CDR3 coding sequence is TGTGCCAGCAGTGACGCGGGCGGGGGGGCCTACGAGCAGTACTTC. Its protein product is CASSDAGGGAYEQYF.

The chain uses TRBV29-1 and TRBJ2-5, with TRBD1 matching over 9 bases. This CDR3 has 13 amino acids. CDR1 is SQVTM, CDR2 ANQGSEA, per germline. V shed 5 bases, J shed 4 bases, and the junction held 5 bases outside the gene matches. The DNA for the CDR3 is TGCAGCGTTAGACGGACAGGGGCAGAGACCCAGTACTTC. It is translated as CSVRRTGAETQYF.

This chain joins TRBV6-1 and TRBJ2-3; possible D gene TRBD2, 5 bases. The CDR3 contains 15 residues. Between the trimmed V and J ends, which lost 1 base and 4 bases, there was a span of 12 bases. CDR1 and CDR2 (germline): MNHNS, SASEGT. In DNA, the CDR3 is TGTGCCAGCAGTGAAGTTAGGACGGGGTCAGATACGCAGTATTTT. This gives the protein CASSEVRTGSDTQYF.

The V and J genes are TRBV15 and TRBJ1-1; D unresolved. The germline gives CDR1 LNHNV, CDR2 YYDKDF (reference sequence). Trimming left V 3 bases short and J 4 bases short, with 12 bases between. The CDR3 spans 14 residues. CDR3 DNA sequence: TGTGCCACCAGCAGCCAACAGATGCCCACTGAAGCTTTCTTT. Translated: CATSSQQMPTEAFF.

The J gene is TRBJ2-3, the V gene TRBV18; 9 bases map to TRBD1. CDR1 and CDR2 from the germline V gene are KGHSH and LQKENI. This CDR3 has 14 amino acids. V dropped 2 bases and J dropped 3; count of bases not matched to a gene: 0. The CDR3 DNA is TGTGCCAGCTCACCAGGACAGGGGACAGATACGCAGTATTTT. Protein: CASSPGQGTDTQYF. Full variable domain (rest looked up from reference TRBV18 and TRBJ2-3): NAGVMQNPRHLVRRRGQEARLRCSPMKGHSHVYWYRQLPEEGLKFMVYLQKENIIDESGMPKERFSAEFPKEGPSILRIQQVVRGDSAAYFCASSPGQGTDTQYFGPGTRLTVL.

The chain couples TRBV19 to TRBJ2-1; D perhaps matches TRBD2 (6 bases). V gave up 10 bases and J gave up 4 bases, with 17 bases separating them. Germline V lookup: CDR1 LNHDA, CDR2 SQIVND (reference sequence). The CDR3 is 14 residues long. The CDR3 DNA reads TGTGCCACCCGCTCTGGGGGGTTTTACAATGAGCAGTTCTTC. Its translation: CATRSGGFYNEQFF.

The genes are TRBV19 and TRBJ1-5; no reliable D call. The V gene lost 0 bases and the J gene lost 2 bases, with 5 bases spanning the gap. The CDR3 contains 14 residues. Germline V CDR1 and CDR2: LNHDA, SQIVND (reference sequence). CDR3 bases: TGTGCCAGTAGTATAGAGGGCCGCAATCAGCCCCAGCATTTT. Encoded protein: CASSIEGRNQPQHF.

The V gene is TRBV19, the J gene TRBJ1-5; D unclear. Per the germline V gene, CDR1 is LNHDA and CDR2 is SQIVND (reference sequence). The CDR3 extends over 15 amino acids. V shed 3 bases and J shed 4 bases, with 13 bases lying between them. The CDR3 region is CASSIPLDMNQPQHF. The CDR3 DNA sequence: TGTGCCAGTAGTATCCCCCTCGACATGAATCAGCCCCAGCATTTT.

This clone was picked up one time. The DNA of the CDR3 is TGCGCCATCCTAGAAACCAGGGTTGGAGAGCAGTTCTTC. This codes for CAILETRVGEQFF. V usage is TRBV10-2 and J usage is TRBJ2-1, with D maybe TRBD1 (5 bases). V lost 10 bases to trimming and J lost 10 bases, with 20 bases between them. The CDR3 runs 13 residues. Germline CDR1 WSHSY, CDR2 SAAADI.

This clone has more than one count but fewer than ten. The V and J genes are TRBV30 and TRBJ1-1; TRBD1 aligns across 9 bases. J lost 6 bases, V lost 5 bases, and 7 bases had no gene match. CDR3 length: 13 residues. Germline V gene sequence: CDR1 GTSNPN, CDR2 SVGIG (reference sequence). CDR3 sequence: CAWEQGARAEAFF. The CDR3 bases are TGTGCCTGGGAACAGGGGGCGAGGGCTGAAGCTTTCTTT.

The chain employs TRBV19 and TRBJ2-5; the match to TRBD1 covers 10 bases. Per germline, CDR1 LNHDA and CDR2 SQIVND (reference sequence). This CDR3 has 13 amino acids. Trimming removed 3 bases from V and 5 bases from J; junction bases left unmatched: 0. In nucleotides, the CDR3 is TGTGCCAGTAGTATGACAGGGGGCGAGACCCAGTACTTC. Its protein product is CASSMTGGETQYF.

The CDR3 nucleotides read TGTGCCAGCAGCTTATTTTCTGGCAGTACCCGGAGATCGGATGGCTACACCTTC. It specifies CASSLFSGSTRRSDGYTF. This chain links TRBV7-8 with TRBJ1-2, with D unclear. The germline gives CDR1 SGHVS, CDR2 FQNEAQ. Deletions cut 2 bases from V and 6 bases from J, with 25 bases between. The CDR3 has 18 residues.